This entry describes one TCR beta chain. Its antigen remains unidentified. Noted time point: pre-treatment baseline. Samples come from before therapy and from week 3 after the first blockade cycle. The CDR3 length is 15 residues. CDR1 is SGHRS, CDR2 YFSETQ, per germline. With 4 bases removed from V and 4 bases from J, the gap between germline ends came to 15 bases. This record comes from a study of blood T cell dynamics during melanoma immunotherapy. Study at large: Standard first-line treatment here was pembrolizumab or nivolumab plus ipilimumab in metastatic melanoma.

Study-level results: At W3, later disease-control patients showed bifurcated PBMC repertoire changes, unlike progressors. The study could not tell melanoma-specific clones from general immune activation.

The table came from immunoSEQ multiplex PCR; TCRdb's copy has only in-frame clones and leaves some out. This sample has fewer than 25,000 clones, with over 85% found just once. The source material was blood, sampled from a patient treated with checkpoint blockade. The chain has TRBV5-1 and TRBJ1-3; D gene uncertain. This receptor was obtained from a human donor with melanoma. In DNA, the CDR3 is TGCGCCAGCAGCCTATTCACCGCGGGCGGAAACACCATATATTTT. Protein product: CASSLFTAGGNTIYF.